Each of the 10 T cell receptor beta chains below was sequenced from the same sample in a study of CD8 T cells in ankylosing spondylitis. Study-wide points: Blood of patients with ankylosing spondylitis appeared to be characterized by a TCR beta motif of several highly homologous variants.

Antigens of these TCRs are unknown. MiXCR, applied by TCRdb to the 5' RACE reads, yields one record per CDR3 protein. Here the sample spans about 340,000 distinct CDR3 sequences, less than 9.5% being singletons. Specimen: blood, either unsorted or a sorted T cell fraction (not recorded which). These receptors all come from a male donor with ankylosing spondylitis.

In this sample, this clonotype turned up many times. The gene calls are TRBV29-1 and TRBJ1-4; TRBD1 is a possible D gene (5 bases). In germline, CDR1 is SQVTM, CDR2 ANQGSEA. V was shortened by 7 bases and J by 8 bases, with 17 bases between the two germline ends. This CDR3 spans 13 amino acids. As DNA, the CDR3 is TGCAGCGCGGCCGGGACGGAGGGGGAAAAACTGTTTTTT. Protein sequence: CSAAGTEGEKLFF.

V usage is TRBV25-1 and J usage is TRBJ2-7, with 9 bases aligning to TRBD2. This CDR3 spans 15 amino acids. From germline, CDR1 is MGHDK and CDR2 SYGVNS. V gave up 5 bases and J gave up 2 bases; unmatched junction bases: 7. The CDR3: CASSQEAGGPYEQYF. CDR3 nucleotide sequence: TGTGCCAGCAGTCAAGAGGCGGGAGGGCCCTACGAGCAGTACTTC.

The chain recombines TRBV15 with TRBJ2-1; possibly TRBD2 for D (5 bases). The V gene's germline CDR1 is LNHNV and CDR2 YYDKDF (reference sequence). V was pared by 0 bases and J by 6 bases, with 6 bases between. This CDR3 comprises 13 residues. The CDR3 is CATSRDEGNEQFF. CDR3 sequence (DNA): TGTGCCACCAGCAGAGATGAGGGCAATGAGCAGTTCTTC.

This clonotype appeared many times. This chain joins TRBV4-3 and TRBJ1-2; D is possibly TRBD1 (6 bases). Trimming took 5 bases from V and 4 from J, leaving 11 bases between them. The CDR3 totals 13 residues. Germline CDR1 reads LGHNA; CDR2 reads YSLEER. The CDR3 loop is CASSSQGTYGYTF. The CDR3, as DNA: TGCGCCAGCAGCTCACAGGGAACCTATGGCTACACCTTC.

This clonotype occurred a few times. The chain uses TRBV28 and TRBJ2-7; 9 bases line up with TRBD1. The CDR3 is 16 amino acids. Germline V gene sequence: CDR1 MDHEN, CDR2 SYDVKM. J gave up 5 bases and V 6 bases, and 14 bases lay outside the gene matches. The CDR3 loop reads CASSTPPGQGGNEQYF. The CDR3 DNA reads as TGTGCCAGCAGCACCCCACCGGGACAGGGTGGGAACGAGCAGTACTTC.

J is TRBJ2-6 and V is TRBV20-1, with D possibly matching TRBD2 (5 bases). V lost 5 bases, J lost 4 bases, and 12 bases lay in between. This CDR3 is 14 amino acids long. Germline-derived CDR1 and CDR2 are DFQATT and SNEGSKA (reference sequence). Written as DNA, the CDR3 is TGCAGTGCTCCGGCCGTAGCGGGGGCCAACGTCCTGACTTTC. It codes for CSAPAVAGANVLTF.

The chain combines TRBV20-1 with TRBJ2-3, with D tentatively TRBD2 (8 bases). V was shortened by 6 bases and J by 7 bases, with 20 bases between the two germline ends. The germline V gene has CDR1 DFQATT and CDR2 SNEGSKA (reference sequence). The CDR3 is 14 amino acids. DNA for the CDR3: TGCAGTGCGCCCAAGGGGGCGGGAGGAAATACGCAGTATTTT. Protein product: CSAPKGAGGNTQYF.

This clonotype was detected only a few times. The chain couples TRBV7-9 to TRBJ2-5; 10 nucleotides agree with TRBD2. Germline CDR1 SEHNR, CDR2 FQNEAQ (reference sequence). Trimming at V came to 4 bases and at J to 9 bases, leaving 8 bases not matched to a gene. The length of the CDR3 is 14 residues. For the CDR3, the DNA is TGTGCCAGCAGCTCGTCACCGGGACTAGCGCCCCAGTACTTC. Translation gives CASSSSPGLAPQYF.

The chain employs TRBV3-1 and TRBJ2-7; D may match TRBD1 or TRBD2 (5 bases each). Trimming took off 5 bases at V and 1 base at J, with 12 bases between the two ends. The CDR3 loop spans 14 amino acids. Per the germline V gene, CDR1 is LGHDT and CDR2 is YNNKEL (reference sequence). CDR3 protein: CASSFRDRSYEQYF. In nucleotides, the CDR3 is TGTGCCAGCAGCTTTCGGGACCGATCCTACGAGCAGTACTTC.

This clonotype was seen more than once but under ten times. CDR3 amino acids: CASSSGQGTTGELFF. The DNA for the CDR3 is TGCGCCAGCAGCTCGGGACAGGGGACCACCGGGGAGCTGTTTTTT. The V call is TRBV5-1, the J call TRBJ2-2; 10 bases are shared with TRBD1. V shed 3 bases and J 4 bases; nucleotides not matched to a gene: 3. The CDR3 is 15 residues long. Germline-derived CDR1 and CDR2 are SGHRS and YFSETQ.